The present T cell receptor beta chain was sequenced within a study of T cell responses to AZD1222 COVID-19 vaccine. Study context: Whether given at about 4 or about 12 weeks, second doses were pooled.

Study-level findings and limits: Repertoire sampling happened only post peak T cell response. The study reported that nearly half of spike-specific TCRs target unmutated variant regions. Spike was spanned by vaccine-associated CD4 TCRs, with dominance at 160-218 and 743-854.

Of note for this clone: Its antigen is not known.

Method: immunoSEQ multiplex PCR; TCRdb's copy keeps in-frame clones and lacks some. The data contain about 110,000 clones, about 90% of them seen just once; the ten biggest clones take up less than 6%. The CDR3 length is 14 residues. With V trimmed by 8 bases and J by 9 bases, 16 bases remained unmatched. Looked up from germline, CDR1 is SEHNR and CDR2 is FQNEAQ (reference sequence). J is TRBJ2-7 and V is TRBV7-9; 7 nucleotides match TRBD1. This material consisted of peripheral blood, taken on day 0 of AZD1222 vaccination. This TCR was sampled from an adult in good health. The DNA for the CDR3 is TGTGCCAGCCAAGGGGGCCAGCCATTCGATAGGCAGTACTTC. Translation: CASQGGQPFDRQYF.